Listed here are 12 T cell receptor beta chains from one sample, sequenced in a study of a mutant IDH1 vaccine in newly diagnosed glioma (dated by TCRdb to the early 2020s). Library method: the immunoSEQ multiplex PCR assay. Here the immuneACCESS table is served through TCRdb, limited to in-frame sequences with V and J called. Missing clones are a known gap in these copies; in checked studies unresolved V genes cover under half, and the rest lacks a known reason. The sample table records around 60,000 clones; approximately 80% of these occur just once. 3.5% to 4.5% of the sample rests with the top ten. The sample's time point label is to be understood as: week 35, safety follow-up. Every vaccine dose consisted of 300 ug of a 20-mer mutant IDH1 peptide in Montanide, administered subcutaneously together with topical imiquimod. Their antigen targets remain unknown. The source was PBMCs, collected from a glioma patient whose treatment included an IDH1 peptide vaccine. Source of these receptors: a man under 40 with glioma.

V usage is TRBV5-6 and J usage is TRBJ1-3, with D unclear. Germline CDR1 SGHDT, CDR2 YYEEEE. The germline V and J ends were trimmed by 4 bases and 8 bases, with 4 bases remaining between them. This CDR3 contains 10 residues. CDR3 sequence (DNA): TGTGCCAGCAGCGGGGACACCATATATTTT. Translated, it gives CASSGDTIYF.

This clone has just one count. V usage is TRBV29-1 and J usage is TRBJ2-3; D remains ambiguous. Looked up from germline, CDR1 is SQVTM and CDR2 is ANQGSEA. This CDR3 region has 14 residues. The V and J ends lost 5 bases and 2 bases respectively, with 14 bases between them. Written as DNA, the CDR3 is TGCAGCGTTCACGGTTTATGGGACACAGATACGCAGTATTTT. It is translated as CSVHGLWDTDTQYF.

The chain couples TRBV7-2 to TRBJ2-5; TRBD2 matches at 10 bases. The germline V gene encodes CDR1 SGHTA and CDR2 FQGNSA. Losses at the gene ends were 3 bases for V and 4 bases for J; bases not matched to a gene: 2. The CDR3 is 14 amino acids. CDR3 DNA: TGTGCCAGCAGCTTTTCTAGCGGGGGAGAGACCCAGTACTTC. Translating gives CASSFSSGGETQYF.

V and J are TRBV30 and TRBJ2-3, with 13 bases identical to TRBD2. The CDR3 has 16 residues. Germline loops: CDR1 GTSNPN, CDR2 SVGIG (reference sequence). V shed 5 bases and J 4 bases; nucleotides not matched to a gene: 9. The CDR3 DNA follows: TGTGCCTGGGCCCCCCTCACTAGCGGGGGGGCAGATACGCAGTATTTT. Translation: CAWAPLTSGGADTQYF. Full variable domain (missing parts from reference TRBV30 and TRBJ2-3): SQTIHQWPATLVQPVGSPLSLECTVEGTSNPNLYWYRQAAGRGLQLLFYSVGIGQISSEVPQNLSASRPQDRQFILSSKKLLLSDSGFYLCAWAPLTSGGADTQYFGPGTRLTVL.

The chain employs TRBV5-4 and TRBJ2-7, with 12 bases identical to TRBD2. From germline, CDR1 is SGHNT and CDR2 YYREEE (reference sequence). V was clipped by 3 bases and J by 5 bases; unmatched bases: 6. The CDR3 extends over 15 amino acids. DNA of the CDR3: TGTGCCAGCAGCTCCCCTAGCGGGGGGGCCCACGAGCAGTACTTC. Translating gives CASSSPSGGAHEQYF. Drawing the rest from reference TRBV5-4 and TRBJ2-7, the complete variable domain is ETGVTQSPTHLIKTRGQQVTLRCSSQSGHNTVSWYQQALGQGPQFIFQYYREEENGRGNFPPRFSGLQFPNYSSELNVNALELDDSALYLCASSSPSGGAHEQYFGPGTRLTVT.

The chain carries TRBV10-2 and TRBJ1-2, with TRBD1 identical over 9 bases. This CDR3 spans 15 amino acids. The trim removed 0 bases at V and 8 bases at J, leaving 7 bases unmatched. The germline CDR1 and CDR2 sequences are WSHSY and SAAADI. The CDR3: CASSESGQGLRGYTF. CDR3 DNA sequence: TGCGCCAGCAGTGAGTCTGGACAGGGGCTTAGGGGCTACACCTTC.

A word on this clone: Other DNA sequences within the sample encode an identical CDR3. V and J are TRBV6-6 and TRBJ1-5; D remains unclear. The germline V gene has CDR1 MNHNY and CDR2 SVGAGI (reference sequence). V shed 0 bases and J shed 1 base, with 4 bases lying between them. The CDR3 loop spans 14 amino acids. In DNA form, the CDR3 reads TGTGCCAGCAGTTACTCAGGAAGCAATCAGCCCCAGCATTTT. Protein: CASSYSGSNQPQHF.

DNA of the CDR3: TGTGCCAGCAGTGGACAGGGTTACAATGAGCAGTTCTTC. It codes for CASSGQGYNEQFF. The chain joins TRBV25-1 to TRBJ2-1; TRBD1 agrees at 7 bases. Germline values: CDR1 MGHDK, CDR2 SYGVNS. The CDR3 length is 13 residues. Unmatched junction bases numbered 1, after V lost 4 bases and J lost 4 bases.

The V and J genes are TRBV7-6 and TRBJ1-6; TRBD1 matches 9 bases. Germline CDR1 SGHVS, CDR2 FNYEAQ. V trimming: 2 bases; J trimming: 5 bases; junction bases outside the gene matches: 10. This CDR3 has 18 residues. The CDR3 reads CASSLNRGRFDDNSPLHF. CDR3 nucleotide sequence: TGTGCCAGCAGCTTAAACAGGGGGCGCTTCGATGATAATTCACCCCTCCACTTT. The full variable domain, completed using reference TRBV7-6 and TRBJ1-6, is GAGVSQSPRYKVTKRGQDVALRCDPISGHVSLYWYRQALGQGPEFLTYFNYEAQQDKSGLPNDRFSAERPEGSISTLTIQRTEQRDSAMYRCASSLNRGRFDDNSPLHFGNGTRLTVT.

This chain links TRBV5-5 with TRBJ1-2; 7 positions agree with TRBD1. In germline, CDR1 is SGHKS, CDR2 YYEKEE (reference sequence). The V gene end was trimmed by 1 base and the J gene end by 5 bases; junction bases not matched to a gene: 17. The CDR3 consists of 18 residues. The CDR3 loop is CASSLWATRGGDGYGYTF. In DNA form, the CDR3 reads TGTGCCAGCAGCTTGTGGGCCACGAGAGGGGGCGATGGGTATGGCTACACCTTC.

The V gene is TRBV11-2, the J gene TRBJ2-1; 15 nucleotides agree with TRBD2. Germline lookup yields CDR1 SGHAT and CDR2 FQNNGV. The CDR3 runs to 19 residues. With 5 bases clipped from V and 6 bases from J, the junction kept 14 bases outside the gene matches. CDR3 sequence reads: CASSRGLAGGLAWGNEQFF. The CDR3 region has the DNA TGTGCCAGCAGCCGGGGACTAGCGGGGGGTCTTGCTTGGGGCAATGAGCAGTTCTTC. The variable domain in full, completed from reference TRBV11-2 and TRBJ2-1, reads EAGVAQSPRYKIIEKRQSVAFWCNPISGHATLYWYQQILGQGPKLLIQFQNNGVVDDSQLPKDRFSAERLKGVDSTLKIQPAKLEDSAVYLCASSRGLAGGLAWGNEQFFGPGTRLTVL.

V usage is TRBV15 and J usage is TRBJ2-2; D unclear. This CDR3 is 13 amino acids long. V dropped 3 bases and J dropped 4 bases, with 6 bases sitting between them. Germline CDR1 and CDR2: LNHNV and YYDKDF (reference sequence). CDR3 bases: TGTGCCACCAGCAGCGACACCACCGGGGAGCTGTTTTTT. It specifies CATSSDTTGELFF.